This T cell receptor (beta chain) was obtained from a study of identifying expanded T cells in peripheral blood. The study, taken as a whole, reports: Clone count variance between roughly two-week samples rose with total template count. Differentially abundant clones: around 1.2 between replicates, around 17 at around 14 days, over 18 at four.

The V gene lost 2 bases and the J gene lost 0 bases, with 3 bases spanning the gap. The CDR3 sequence is 13 residues long. Germline values: CDR1 SGHTA, CDR2 FQGNSA. Measured with immunoSEQ multiplex PCR; TCRdb has only the in-frame clones, and not every one. Of about 78,000 clones listed, roughly 86% were seen once; the top ten hold 15% to 20%. To note about this clone: Its antigen remains unidentified.

Collection occurred without any documented infections or immune events in donors. This TCR was sampled from a person between 18 and 70 years old in good health. V usage is TRBV7-2 and J usage is TRBJ2-3, with D unresolved. The sequencing sample was made of blood. The CDR3 protein is CASSLHSTDTQYF. The CDR3 DNA follows: TGTGCCAGCAGCTTACACAGCACAGATACGCAGTATTTT.